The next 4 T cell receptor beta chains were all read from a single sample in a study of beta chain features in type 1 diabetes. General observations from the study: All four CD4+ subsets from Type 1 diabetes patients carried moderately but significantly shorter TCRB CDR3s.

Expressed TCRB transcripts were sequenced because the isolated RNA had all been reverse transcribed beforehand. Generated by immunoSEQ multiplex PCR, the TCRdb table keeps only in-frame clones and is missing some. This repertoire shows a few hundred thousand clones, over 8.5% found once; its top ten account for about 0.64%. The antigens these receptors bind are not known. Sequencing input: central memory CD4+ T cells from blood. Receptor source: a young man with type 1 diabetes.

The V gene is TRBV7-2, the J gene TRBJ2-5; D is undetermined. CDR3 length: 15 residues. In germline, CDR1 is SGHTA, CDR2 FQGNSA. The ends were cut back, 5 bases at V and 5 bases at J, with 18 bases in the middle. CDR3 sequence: CASSPPTGSTETQYF. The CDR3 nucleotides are TGTGCCAGCAGCCCCCCGACGGGTAGCACGGAGACCCAGTACTTC.

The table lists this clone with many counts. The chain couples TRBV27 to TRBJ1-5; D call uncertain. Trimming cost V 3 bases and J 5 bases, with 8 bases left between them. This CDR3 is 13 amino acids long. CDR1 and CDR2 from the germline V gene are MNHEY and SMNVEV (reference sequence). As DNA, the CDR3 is TGTGCCAGCAGTTTCGGAGGTTATCAGCCCCAGCATTTT. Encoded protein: CASSFGGYQPQHF.

This CDR3 is CASSPGGLAGTMGQYF. CDR3 DNA sequence: TGTGCCAGCAGTCCGGGGGGACTAGCGGGGACGATGGGGCAGTACTTC. The chain uses TRBV27 and TRBJ2-7; 13 bases fit TRBD2. The CDR3 runs to 16 residues. J gave up 9 bases and V 5 bases, and 13 bases lay outside the gene matches. CDR1 is MNHEY, CDR2 SMNVEV, per germline (reference sequence).

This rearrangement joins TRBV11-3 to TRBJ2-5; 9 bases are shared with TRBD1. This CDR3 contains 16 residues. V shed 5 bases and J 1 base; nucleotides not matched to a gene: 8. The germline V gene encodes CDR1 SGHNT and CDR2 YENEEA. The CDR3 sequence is CASSPTGTGSQETQYF. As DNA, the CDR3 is TGTGCCAGCAGCCCCACGGGGACAGGGTCCCAAGAGACCCAGTACTTC.